These 32 T cell receptor beta chains came from one sample sequenced in a study of beta chain features in type 1 diabetes. TCRB transcripts that were expressed got sequenced, as all of the isolated RNA had been reverse transcribed. Profiled with immunoSEQ multiplex PCR; TCRdb holds only in-frame clones, not every one. The sample includes 160,000 or so clones, approximately 12% seen only once; the top ten take about 2.1%. The sample consisted of central memory CD4+ T cells from blood. Receptor source: a man aged 18 to 29 in good health.

The chain is built from TRBV2 and TRBJ2-1, with D perhaps assigned TRBD1 or TRBD2 (5 bases each). Germline CDR1 and CDR2: SNHLY and FYNNEI. There are 13 residues in the CDR3. V gave up 6 bases and J gave up 6 bases, with 12 bases separating them. CDR3: CASRGTRGNEQFF. The DNA for the CDR3 is TGTGCCAGCAGAGGGACGAGGGGCAATGAGCAGTTCTTC.

This clone was seen more than once but under ten times. V is TRBV9 and J is TRBJ2-2, with 12 bases aligning to TRBD2. The V gene's germline CDR1 is SGDLS and CDR2 YYNGEE. V shed 0 bases, J shed 6 bases, and the junction held 3 bases outside the gene matches. The CDR3 is 16 residues long. CDR3 nucleotides: TGTGCCAGCAGCGTAGGAGGACTAGCGGGATCCGGGGAGCTGTTTTTT. The encoded protein is CASSVGGLAGSGELFF.

This clone showed up just a few times. The V and J genes are TRBV4-1 and TRBJ2-5; 8 nucleotides agree with TRBD1. J was trimmed by 3 bases and V by 2 bases; bases with no gene match: 2. Germline V gene data show CDR1 as MGHRA and CDR2 as YSYEKL. The CDR3 has 14 residues. The CDR3 sequence is CASSQPTGEETQYF. The DNA of the CDR3 is TGCGCCAGCAGCCAACCGACAGGGGAAGAGACCCAGTACTTC.

As for this clone: Other DNA variants within this sample encode the same CDR3. The chain employs TRBV11-2 and TRBJ2-1; 8 positions agree with TRBD2. This CDR3 comprises 13 residues. Trimming at V came to 1 base and at J to 7 bases, leaving 0 bases not matched to a gene. In germline, CDR1 is SGHAT, CDR2 FQNNGV. The CDR3 sequence is CASSLAGGNEQFF. The CDR3 DNA reads as TGTGCCAGCAGCTTAGCGGGAGGGAATGAGCAGTTCTTC. Full variable domain (outside the CDR3, taken from reference TRBV11-2 and TRBJ2-1): EAGVAQSPRYKIIEKRQSVAFWCNPISGHATLYWYQQILGQGPKLLIQFQNNGVVDDSQLPKDRFSAERLKGVDSTLKIQPAKLEDSAVYLCASSLAGGNEQFFGPGTRLTVL.

This clone was found a few times. The V and J genes are TRBV13 and TRBJ2-1; 10 bases map to TRBD2. The CDR3 length is 19 residues. The germline V gene has CDR1 PRHDT and CDR2 FYEKMQ (reference sequence). V lost 2 bases to trimming and J lost 0 bases; unmatched junction nucleotides: 10. The CDR3 DNA reads TGTGCCAGCAGCTTACGGCCTAGCGGGAGTTGGAGCTCCTACAATGAGCAGTTCTTC. This sequence encodes CASSLRPSGSWSSYNEQFF.

This clone was detected a few times. The V gene is TRBV21-1, the J gene TRBJ1-2. TRBV21-1 is classified as a pseudogene. CDR3 size: 14 residues. The CDR3 here is CASSGTQANYGYTF. The CDR3 DNA sequence: TGTGCCAGCAGCGGGACCCAAGCTAACTATGGCTACACCTTC.

This chain uses TRBV20-1 with TRBJ2-1; no clear D gene. In germline, CDR1 is DFQATT, CDR2 SNEGSKA (reference sequence). Trimming stripped 4 bases from V and 3 bases from J, with 4 bases between. CDR3 length: 11 amino acids. CDR3 coding DNA: TGCAGTGCTAAGGACTACAATGAGCAGTTCTTC. Its translation: CSAKDYNEQFF.

A few counts support this clone. The rearrangement uses TRBV4-2 and TRBJ2-1; D may be TRBD2 (5 bases). V was trimmed by 1 base and J by 4 bases, leaving 11 bases between them. This CDR3 is built from 15 residues. Germline assignment: CDR1 LGHNA and CDR2 YNFKEQ. The DNA of the CDR3 is TGTGCCAGCAGCCAAGTTCATCGGGGATACAATGAGCAGTTCTTC. This encodes CASSQVHRGYNEQFF.

This clone appeared a few times. The V and J genes are TRBV7-7 and TRBJ1-1; TRBD1 matches at 8 bases. Germline CDR1 and CDR2: SSHAT and FNYEAQ (reference sequence). The CDR3 loop spans 13 amino acids. J was trimmed by 5 bases and V by 1 base; bases with no gene match: 0. The CDR3 DNA is TGTGCCAGCAGCTTAGACAGGGGGACTGAAGCTTTCTTT. The encoded protein is CASSLDRGTEAFF.

For the CDR3, the DNA is TGTGCCAGCAGTGGGGACTCGAATTCACCCCTCCACTTT. This gives the protein CASSGDSNSPLHF. The V gene is TRBV2, the J gene TRBJ1-6, with TRBD1 as a possible D gene (5 bases). CDR1 and CDR2 from the germline V gene are SNHLY and FYNNEI. V was shortened by 4 bases and J by 7 bases, with 8 bases between the two germline ends. CDR3 length: 13 residues. Full variable domain (outside the CDR3, taken from reference TRBV2 and TRBJ1-6): EPEVTQTPSHQVTQMGQEVILRCVPISNHLYFYWYRQILGQKVEFLVSFYNNEISEKSEIFDDQFSVERPDGSNFTLKIRSTKLEDSAMYFCASSGDSNSPLHFGNGTRLTVT.

This clone was detected only once. The chain couples TRBV19 to TRBJ1-1; 8 bases are a match to TRBD1. CDR3 size: 14 residues. Germline CDR1 reads LNHDA; CDR2 reads SQIVND (reference sequence). V was pared by 5 bases and J by 1 base, with 3 bases of the junction left unmatched. CDR3: CASSVGTGNTEAFF. The CDR3 DNA sequence: TGTGCCAGTAGTGTGGGGACAGGGAACACTGAAGCTTTCTTT.

The V gene is TRBV29-1, the J gene TRBJ1-1; tentatively, D is TRBD1 (5 bases). Trimming shortened V by 7 bases and J by 7 bases, and 10 bases separated the two germline ends. Germline CDR1 is SQVTM and CDR2 is ANQGSEA. CDR3 length equals 10 residues. The CDR3 loop reads CSAGAGEAFF. The CDR3 bases are TGCAGCGCCGGGGCAGGTGAAGCTTTCTTT.

This clone was observed a handful of times. The chain couples TRBV11-3 to TRBJ2-3; TRBD2 agrees at 10 bases. The J segment lost 10 bases and the V segment lost 4 bases, leaving 5 bases of the junction unmatched. The germline gives CDR1 SGHNT, CDR2 YENEEA. The CDR3 runs 13 residues. The CDR3, as DNA: TGTGCCAGCAGCTCCGTCGGGACTAGCGCGCAGTATTTT. This encodes CASSSVGTSAQYF.

The CDR3 bases are TGCGCCAGCAGCTTGGAAGGGACAGGGTGGGATGAGCAGTTCTTC. This gives the protein CASSLEGTGWDEQFF. The chain employs TRBV5-1 and TRBJ2-1; 9 bases line up with TRBD1. CDR1 is SGHRS and CDR2 is YFSETQ in the germline V gene. The V segment lost 0 bases and the J segment 8 bases; nucleotides outside the gene matches: 6. The length of the CDR3 is 15 residues.

In this sample, this clone turned up a few times. J is TRBJ2-4 and V is TRBV19; 7 bases agree with TRBD2. With 5 bases clipped from V and 8 bases from J, the junction kept 9 bases outside the gene matches. From germline, CDR1 is LNHDA and CDR2 SQIVND (reference sequence). The CDR3 has 14 residues. The CDR3 DNA reads TGTGCCAGTAGTTGGAGCGGGGCGAGGGACATTCAGTACTTC. Its protein is CASSWSGARDIQYF.

This clone has a handful of counts. This sequence joins TRBV14 and TRBJ2-1, with D perhaps assigned TRBD1 or TRBD2 (5 bases each). Germline V gene sequence: CDR1 SGHDN, CDR2 FVKESK. The ends were cut back, 5 bases at V and 0 bases at J, with 20 bases in the middle. The CDR3 is 18 amino acids. CDR3 in amino acids: CASSSIGAGSGSYNEQFF. The CDR3 DNA is TGTGCCAGCAGCTCCATAGGCGCAGGGAGCGGCTCCTACAATGAGCAGTTCTTC. The full variable domain, in which reference TRBV14 and TRBJ2-1 provide the parts outside the CDR3, is EAGVTQFPSHSVIEKGQTVTLRCDPISGHDNLYWYRRVMGKEIKFLLHFVKESKQDESGMPNNRFLAERTGGTYSTLKVQPAELEDSGVYFCASSSIGAGSGSYNEQFFGPGTRLTVL.

The chain employs TRBV6-1 and TRBJ2-7; 8 bases fit TRBD1. CDR1 MNHNS and CDR2 SASEGT come from the germline V gene. With V trimmed by 6 bases and J by 3 bases, 4 bases remained unmatched. The CDR3 consists of 13 residues. CDR3: CASRRTGHYEQYF. The CDR3 region has the DNA TGTGCCAGCAGACGGACAGGGCACTACGAGCAGTACTTC.

In its sample, this clone was seen many times. The chain combines TRBV28 with TRBJ1-5, with TRBD1 as a possible D gene (6 bases). CDR3 length: 12 residues. The ends were cut back, 7 bases at V and 4 bases at J, with 8 bases in the middle. Germline V CDR1 and CDR2: MDHEN, SYDVKM. The CDR3 is CASTQGNQPQHF. The CDR3 DNA sequence: TGTGCCAGCACACAGGGAAATCAGCCCCAGCATTTT.

This clone has a handful of counts. This CDR3 is also generated by other DNA sequences in the sample. The J gene is TRBJ1-2, the V gene TRBV7-3; 8 bases line up with TRBD1. Germline V gene data show CDR1 as SGHTA and CDR2 as FQGTGA. Germline trimming cut 5 bases from V and 5 bases from J; bases unmatched to any gene: 4. The CDR3 contains 13 residues. In nucleotides, the CDR3 is TGTGCCAGCAGCACCGACAGGGGATATGGCTACACCTTC. Protein: CASSTDRGYGYTF.

V is TRBV7-2 and J is TRBJ2-4; D is undetermined. Trimming shortened V by 0 bases and J by 0 bases, and 12 bases separated the two germline ends. Per the germline V gene, CDR1 is SGHTA and CDR2 is FQGNSA. The CDR3 spans 17 residues. CDR3 sequence (DNA): TGTGCCAGCAGCTTAGCAACGACGTCGCTAGCCAAAAACATTCAGTACTTC. Encoded protein: CASSLATTSLAKNIQYF.

The chain uses TRBV7-9 and TRBJ1-4, with D perhaps TRBD1 (6 bases). With 5 bases removed from V and 3 bases from J, the gap between germline ends came to 13 bases. Per the germline V gene, CDR1 is SEHNR and CDR2 is FQNEAQ (reference sequence). The CDR3 runs to 15 residues. In nucleotides, the CDR3 is TGTGCCAGCAGCATCACAGGGCTAGCTAATGAAAAACTGTTTTTT. As protein: CASSITGLANEKLFF.

This clone was recorded a few times. The genes are TRBV7-2 and TRBJ1-1, with 9 bases identical to TRBD1. The CDR3 extends over 14 amino acids. Germline CDR1 and CDR2: SGHTA and FQGNSA. V dropped 8 bases and J dropped 4; count of bases not matched to a gene: 8. As DNA, the CDR3 is TGTGCCAGCGCCGAACAGGGGGCGACCACTGAAGCTTTCTTT. Amino acid sequence: CASAEQGATTEAFF. Supplemented by reference TRBV7-2 and TRBJ1-1, the full variable domain reads GAGVSQSPSNKVTEKGKDVELRCDPISGHTALYWYRQSLGQGLEFLIYFQGNSAPDKSGLPSDRFSAERTGGSVSTLTIQRTQQEDSAVYLCASAEQGATTEAFFGQGTRLTVV.

To note about this clone: Other nucleotide sequences from this sample produce the same CDR3. V gene TRBV5-4 combines with J gene TRBJ2-3; D call uncertain. With 0 bases removed from V and 0 bases from J, the gap between germline ends came to 5 bases. Germline CDR1 and CDR2: SGHNT and YYREEE (reference sequence). There are 14 residues in the CDR3. The CDR3 sequence is CASSLESSTDTQYF. The CDR3 DNA sequence: TGTGCCAGCAGCTTGGAGTCAAGCACAGATACGCAGTATTTT.

The chain has TRBV5-6 and TRBJ2-3; D may be TRBD1 or TRBD2 (5 bases each). The CDR3 totals 13 residues. Germline V gene sequence: CDR1 SGHDT, CDR2 YYEEEE. V was cut by 4 bases and J by 8 bases, with 14 bases left in between. CDR3 sequence (DNA): TGTGCCAGCAGCAGGGACGGGCCAACTACGCAGTATTTT. It translates to CASSRDGPTTQYF. Full variable domain (remainder filled in from reference TRBV5-6 and TRBJ2-3): DAGVTQSPTHLIKTRGQQVTLRCSPKSGHDTVSWYQQALGQGPQFIFQYYEEEERQRGNFPDRFSGHQFPNYSSELNVNALLLGDSALYLCASSRDGPTTQYFGPGTRLTVL.

V is TRBV25-1 and J is TRBJ1-3; unclear D gene. Germline-derived CDR1 and CDR2 are MGHDK and SYGVNS. The CDR3 totals 10 residues. Trimming cost V 8 bases and J 8 bases, with 7 bases left between them. CDR3 DNA sequence: TGTGCCAGCGGAGGTTACACCATATATTTT. It encodes CASGGYTIYF.

Written as DNA, the CDR3 is TGTGCCAGCAGCTTACCAGGGGCCTATGGCTACACCTTC. This encodes CASSLPGAYGYTF. The gene calls are TRBV11-2 and TRBJ1-2; D might be TRBD1 (6 bases). Per the germline V gene, CDR1 is SGHAT and CDR2 is FQNNGV. This CDR3 has 13 residues. V lost 2 bases to trimming and J lost 4 bases, with 8 bases between them.

The J gene is TRBJ2-5, the V gene TRBV9, with unresolved D. This CDR3 comprises 15 residues. V lost 4 bases and J lost 1, with 14 bases in between. Germline assignment: CDR1 SGDLS and CDR2 YYNGEE. Written as DNA, the CDR3 is TGTGCCAGCAGCCCCTGGGTTGGCACCCAAGAGACCCAGTACTTC. This translates into CASSPWVGTQETQYF.

A few counts support this clone. The V call is TRBV28, the J call TRBJ2-1; D unresolved. Germline-derived CDR1 and CDR2 are MDHEN and SYDVKM. CDR3 length: 11 residues. The V and J ends lost 7 bases and 13 bases respectively, with 14 bases between them. The CDR3 reads CASNSRLSQFF. In nucleotides, the CDR3 is TGTGCCAGCAACTCAAGGTTAAGTCAGTTCTTC.

This clone was recorded a few times. The CDR3 nucleotides are TGTGCCAGCAGTTTGCCACCGGGACAGGGGGCGCGGAGCCGAGGCTACACCTTC. It codes for CASSLPPGQGARSRGYTF. The chain combines TRBV28 with TRBJ1-2, with TRBD1 identical over 12 bases. Per germline, CDR1 MDHEN and CDR2 SYDVKM. There are 18 residues in the CDR3. The V segment lost 3 bases and the J segment 8 bases; nucleotides outside the gene matches: 16.

This clone was seen a handful of times. The genes are TRBV2 and TRBJ1-1, with D possibly being TRBD1 (6 bases). Trimming took off 6 bases at V and 2 bases at J, with 10 bases between the two ends. Germline CDR1 and CDR2: SNHLY and FYNNEI. The CDR3 sequence is 13 residues long. CDR3 residues: CASRSGQNTEAFF. The CDR3 nucleotides are TGTGCCAGCAGGTCGGGACAAAACACTGAAGCTTTCTTT. Supplemented by reference TRBV2 and TRBJ1-1, the full variable domain reads EPEVTQTPSHQVTQMGQEVILRCVPISNHLYFYWYRQILGQKVEFLVSFYNNEISEKSEIFDDQFSVERPDGSNFTLKIRSTKLEDSAMYFCASRSGQNTEAFFGQGTRLTVV.

This clone was seen a few times. The chain has TRBV15 and TRBJ1-2; a possible D gene is TRBD1 (6 bases). The germline CDR1 and CDR2 sequences are LNHNV and YYDKDF (reference sequence). The V end lost 0 bases, the J end lost 3 bases, and 8 bases lay between the germline ends. This CDR3 region has 14 residues. The CDR3 sequence is CATSRDDRHYGYTF. The CDR3 nucleotides are TGTGCCACCAGCAGAGATGACAGGCACTATGGCTACACCTTC.

The chain is built from TRBV2 and TRBJ2-7; the D gene is possibly TRBD1 (5 bases). This CDR3 has 13 residues. Trimming stripped 3 bases from V and 3 bases from J, with 9 bases between. Germline CDR1 and CDR2: SNHLY and FYNNEI. The CDR3 region has the DNA TGTGCCAGCAGTGACGGCAGGGACTACGAGCAGTACTTC. This gives the protein CASSDGRDYEQYF.